Following are 26 T cell receptor beta chains from one sample sequenced in a study of blood T cell repertoires in COVID-19. This table comes from immunoSEQ multiplex PCR, and its TCRdb copy is limited to in-frame clones, with some not included. The sample records approximately 170,000 clones, under 80% being singletons. Sequenced: peripheral blood. These receptors originate from a woman at least 80 years old with acute or convalescent COVID-19.

The rearrangement joins TRBV10-1 to TRBJ2-1; 8 nucleotides match TRBD1. This CDR3 is built from 14 residues. V shed 5 bases and J 7 bases; nucleotides not matched to a gene: 7. From germline, CDR1 is WNHNN and CDR2 SYGVQD (reference sequence). The CDR3 reads CASSFSGQVNEQFF. The CDR3 DNA reads TGCGCCAGCAGTTTCTCGGGACAGGTAAATGAGCAGTTCTTC.

V gene TRBV18 combines with J gene TRBJ1-5; D perhaps matches TRBD1 (5 bases). Trimming removed 0 bases from V and 2 bases from J, with 14 bases in between. This CDR3 comprises 17 residues. Per germline, CDR1 KGHSH and CDR2 LQKENI. The CDR3 protein is CASSPPAGTDGNQPQHF. DNA of the CDR3: TGTGCCAGCTCACCACCCGCGGGGACGGATGGCAATCAGCCCCAGCATTTT.

The chain has TRBV4-2 and TRBJ1-2; TRBD1 matches at 7 bases. The junction had 6 bases not matched to a gene; V was cut back by 0 bases and J by 5 bases. Germline CDR1 is LGHNA and CDR2 is YNFKEQ. The CDR3 is 15 residues long. CDR3 amino acids: CASSQDLGTAYGYTF. The CDR3 region has the DNA TGTGCCAGCAGCCAAGATTTGGGGACAGCTTATGGCTACACCTTC.

The rearrangement joins TRBV28 to TRBJ1-5; D is ambiguous. Trimming removed 6 bases at V and 5 bases at J, with 14 bases between. This CDR3 has 14 residues. Germline CDR1 reads MDHEN; CDR2 reads SYDVKM. The DNA for the CDR3 is TGTGCCAGCAGACCCGGGAACACGCATCAGCCCCAGCATTTT. Protein: CASRPGNTHQPQHF.

V and J are TRBV3-1 (or the pseudogene TRBV3-2) and TRBJ2-4; D unresolved. Germline V CDR1 and CDR2: LGHDT, YNNKEL (reference sequence). The CDR3 totals 13 residues. V was pared by 1 base and J by 10 bases, with 11 bases between. CDR3 in DNA: TGTGCCAGCAGCCAAGCTTCCTCTAGGATTCAGTACTTC. Translated: CASSQASSRIQYF.

The V call is TRBV10-2, the J call TRBJ2-1; 9 bases match TRBD2. The CDR3 runs 15 residues. The V segment lost 6 bases and the J segment 3 bases; nucleotides outside the gene matches: 6. The germline V gene encodes CDR1 WSHSY and CDR2 SAAADI. CDR3 coding DNA: TGCGCCAGCAGCGTAGCGGGAGCGAACTACAATGAGCAGTTCTTC. It yields the protein CASSVAGANYNEQFF.

The V gene is TRBV28, the J gene TRBJ2-7; TRBD1 is a possible D gene (6 bases). Germline values: CDR1 MDHEN, CDR2 SYDVKM. CDR3 size: 12 residues. Trimming removed 8 bases at V and 4 bases at J, with 12 bases between. CDR3 DNA sequence: TGTGCCAGCTTTCAGACAGGATACGAGCAGTACTTC. Translated, it gives CASFQTGYEQYF.

The rearrangement links TRBV24-1 to TRBJ1-2, with no clear D. The V end was cut by 3 bases, the J end by 4 bases, with 11 bases between. CDR1 KGHDR and CDR2 SFDVKD come from the germline V gene. The CDR3 extends over 14 amino acids. CDR3 amino acids: CATSDVDWGYGYTF. For the CDR3, the DNA is TGTGCCACCAGTGATGTGGACTGGGGCTATGGCTACACCTTC.

The gene calls are TRBV4-3 and TRBJ2-7; perhaps TRBD2 as D (5 bases). Germline values: CDR1 LGHNA, CDR2 YSLEER. CDR3 length equals 14 residues. V gave up 0 bases and J gave up 6 bases, with 12 bases separating them. DNA for the CDR3: TGCGCCAGCAGCCAAGAACTAGACGAGCGCGAGCAGTACTTC. Protein: CASSQELDEREQYF.

This chain joins TRBV19 and TRBJ1-2; 8 bases map to TRBD1. Trimming removed 5 bases from V and 7 bases from J; junction bases left unmatched: 6. Germline CDR1 LNHDA, CDR2 SQIVND (reference sequence). The CDR3 runs 13 residues. CDR3 residues: CASSRRGPGGYTF. In DNA, the CDR3 is TGTGCCAGTAGTCGCAGGGGGCCTGGTGGCTACACCTTC.

The chain uses TRBV14 and TRBJ2-7; 8 bases map to TRBD1. The V segment lost 1 base and the J segment 3 bases; nucleotides outside the gene matches: 5. Germline V gene sequence: CDR1 SGHDN, CDR2 FVKESK. The CDR3 extends over 15 amino acids. Here the CDR3 reads CASSQVDRGIYEQYF. In DNA form, the CDR3 reads TGTGCCAGCAGCCAAGTTGACAGGGGAATCTACGAGCAGTACTTC.

V usage is TRBV10-3 and J usage is TRBJ2-3, with D unclear. The ends were cut back, 11 bases at V and 1 base at J, with 19 bases in the middle. The CDR3 sequence is 15 residues long. CDR1 is ENHRY, CDR2 SYGVKD, per germline. The CDR3 nucleotides read TGTGCCTCCCGCCTCGAGGAGTTGGGCACAGATACGCAGTATTTT. Translation gives CASRLEELGTDTQYF.

V is TRBV29-1 and J is TRBJ2-1; D might be TRBD2 (5 bases). The germline V gene encodes CDR1 SQVTM and CDR2 ANQGSEA. Between the trimmed V and J ends, which lost 2 bases and 1 base, there was a span of 6 bases. This CDR3 has 13 amino acids. In DNA form, the CDR3 reads TGCAGCGTTGAACGGGGATCCTACAATGAGCAGTTCTTC. The encoded protein is CSVERGSYNEQFF.

This chain's CDR3 is CASSIADSYNEQFF. DNA of the CDR3: TGTGCCAGTAGTATAGCCGACAGCTACAATGAGCAGTTCTTC. V gene TRBV19 combines with J gene TRBJ2-1; maybe TRBD1 (5 bases). The CDR3 extends over 14 amino acids. V lost 1 base to trimming and J lost 3 bases, with 7 bases between them. Germline V gene sequence: CDR1 LNHDA, CDR2 SQIVND (reference sequence).

V and J are TRBV5-1 and TRBJ2-1, with D perhaps matching TRBD2 (6 bases). With 0 bases removed from V and 2 bases from J, the gap between germline ends came to 9 bases. CDR3 length: 15 residues. The V gene's germline CDR1 is SGHRS and CDR2 YFSETQ. The CDR3 reads CASSLGGDAYNEQFF. The CDR3 region has the DNA TGCGCCAGCAGCTTGGGCGGGGACGCCTACAATGAGCAGTTCTTC.

This chain's CDR3 is CASSLDSLWGYTF. CDR3 nucleotide sequence: TGTGCCAGCAGCTTAGACAGCCTTTGGGGCTACACCTTC. This chain connects TRBV7-2 to TRBJ1-2; D gene unclear. Trimming left V 1 base short and J 8 bases short, with 11 bases between. CDR1 SGHTA and CDR2 FQGNSA come from the germline V gene. CDR3 length: 13 residues.

The chain employs TRBV28 and TRBJ2-7; the D gene is possibly TRBD1 (8 bases). This CDR3 has 14 residues. The germline CDR1 and CDR2 sequences are MDHEN and SYDVKM. V shed 8 bases and J shed 4 bases, with 18 bases lying between them. CDR3 nucleotides: TGTGCCAGCCGGGAGGCAGGGGGCCAGTACGAGCAGTACTTC. Residues: CASREAGGQYEQYF.

The gene calls are TRBV2 and TRBJ1-1; the D is unclear. The V end was cut by 4 bases, the J end by 0 bases, with 9 bases between. The CDR3 has 14 amino acids. CDR1 is SNHLY and CDR2 is FYNNEI in the germline V gene. The CDR3 loop reads CASSAESLNTEAFF. The CDR3, as DNA: TGTGCCAGCAGTGCCGAGAGCTTGAACACTGAAGCTTTCTTT.

V is TRBV29-1 and J is TRBJ2-1; 11 nucleotides align to TRBD2. The CDR3 extends over 14 amino acids. With V trimmed by 4 bases and J by 9 bases, 8 bases remained unmatched. Germline assignment: CDR1 SQVTM and CDR2 ANQGSEA. The CDR3 spells CSVGITSGRSEQFF. CDR3 in DNA: TGCAGCGTTGGAATTACTAGCGGGAGAAGTGAGCAGTTCTTC.

The chain is built from TRBV10-3 and TRBJ1-1; a possible D gene is TRBD1 (6 bases). Germline V gene sequence: CDR1 ENHRY, CDR2 SYGVKD. V lost 0 bases and J lost 2, with 10 bases in between. The CDR3 extends over 15 amino acids. The CDR3 bases are TGTGCCATCAGTGAGTCTGGGGGGGGCAACACTGAAGCTTTCTTT. Residues: CAISESGGGNTEAFF.

The V call is TRBV28, the J call TRBJ1-1; 8 nucleotides line up with TRBD1. CDR3 length equals 14 residues. The junction had 13 bases not matched to a gene; V was cut back by 8 bases and J by 8 bases. The germline CDR1 and CDR2 sequences are MDHEN and SYDVKM. CDR3 in amino acids: CASGAHLRGQEAFF. In DNA, the CDR3 is TGTGCCAGCGGTGCCCACCTCAGGGGGCAGGAAGCTTTCTTT.

The rearrangement joins TRBV3-1 (or the pseudogene TRBV3-2) to TRBJ2-5, with TRBD1 matching 9 bases. Germline CDR1 and CDR2: LGHDT and YNNKEL (reference sequence). Unmatched junction bases numbered 7, after V lost 6 bases and J lost 5 bases. This CDR3 is built from 14 residues. CDR3 sequence reads: CASREQGAGETQYF. The CDR3 region has the DNA TGTGCCAGCAGGGAACAGGGGGCTGGGGAGACCCAGTACTTC.

The chain has TRBV12-3 or TRBV12-4 and TRBJ1-1, with unresolved D. Between the trimmed V and J ends, which lost 2 bases and 3 bases, there was a span of 7 bases. The CDR3 spans 13 residues. In DNA form, the CDR3 reads TGTGCCAGCAGTTTACAGGCGCACACTGAAGCTTTCTTT. Its protein is CASSLQAHTEAFF.

V is TRBV9 and J is TRBJ2-7; TRBD1 matches at 9 bases. Looked up from germline, CDR1 is SGDLS and CDR2 is YYNGEE. The CDR3 is 15 amino acids. The trim removed 4 bases at V and 2 bases at J, leaving 7 bases unmatched. The DNA of the CDR3 is TGTGCCAGCAGCTTCGCGGACAGGGGAACCTACGAGCAGTACTTC. It is translated as CASSFADRGTYEQYF.

This clone was seen only once. The chain recombines TRBV28 with TRBJ1-3; unclear D gene. Between the trimmed V and J ends, which lost 5 bases and 0 bases, there was a span of 11 bases. Germline CDR1 and CDR2: MDHEN and SYDVKM. The CDR3 totals 15 residues. The CDR3: CASSIPRSSGNTIYF. For the CDR3, the DNA is TGTGCCAGCAGTATACCCAGGTCCTCTGGAAACACCATATATTTT.

This rearrangement joins TRBV7-9 to TRBJ1-2, with a tentative D call TRBD1 (5 bases). Trimming removed 2 bases from V and 2 bases from J, with 15 bases in between. The CDR3 contains 16 residues. CDR1 SEHNR and CDR2 FQNEAQ come from the germline V gene (reference sequence). The CDR3 reads CASSLSGGDVNYGYTF. The CDR3 DNA reads as TGTGCCAGCAGCTTATCCGGGGGGGATGTGAACTATGGCTACACCTTC. The full variable domain, its missing parts supplied by reference TRBV7-9 and TRBJ1-2, is DTGVSQNPRHKITKRGQNVTFRCDPISEHNRLYWYRQTLGQGPEFLTYFQNEAQLEKSRLLSDRFSAERPKGSFSTLEIQRTEQGDSAMYLCASSLSGGDVNYGYTFGSGTRLTVV.